These 30 T cell receptor delta chains originate from one sample sequenced in a study of gamma-delta T cells after stem cell transplantation. TCRdb applied CATT to the RT-PCR reads for clone calling. The sample has more than 7,000 delta-chain clones, about 14% seen once. The sample was gamma-delta T cells. The receptors originated from a human donor. It is not recorded whose cells these are; they may come from a transplant donor.

This clone has just a few counts. The chain combines TRDV3 with TRDJ1; 9 nucleotides agree with TRDD2. This CDR3 is 19 amino acids long. V trimming: 2 bases; J trimming: 0 bases; junction bases outside the gene matches: 19. Per the germline V gene, CDR1 is TVYSNPD and CDR2 is GDNSRS (reference sequence). Here the CDR3 reads CAFGPSYFWGARDTDKLIF. The DNA of the CDR3 is TGTGCCTTTGGTCCTTCCTACTTCTGGGGGGCCCGGGACACCGATAAACTCATCTTT.

This clone occurred a few times. The V gene is TRDV1, the J gene TRDJ2, with TRDD3 identical over 11 bases. Looked up from germline, CDR1 is TSWWSYY and CDR2 is QGS. This CDR3 has 22 amino acids. V trimming: 5 bases; J trimming: 3 bases; junction bases outside the gene matches: 23. CDR3 sequence reads: CALGLPKPRYWGIVDLTAQLFF. Written as DNA, the CDR3 is TGTGCTCTTGGGCTCCCAAAGCCCCGGTACTGGGGGATAGTGGATCTGACAGCACAACTCTTCTTT.

By share, this clone counts as medium-sized. Other DNA sequences from this sample encode an identical CDR3 as well. The chain joins TRDV1 to TRDJ1; TRDD3 agrees at 9 bases. Trimming at V came to 0 bases and at J to 2 bases, leaving 16 bases not matched to a gene. The CDR3 has 20 amino acids. The germline CDR1 and CDR2 sequences are TSWWSYY and QGS. The CDR3 sequence is CALGELGPSLLGERTDKLIF. The CDR3 DNA sequence: TGTGCTCTTGGGGAACTGGGGCCTTCCTTACTGGGGGAGAGGACCGATAAACTCATCTTT.

J is TRDJ1 and V is TRDV1; 7 bases are a match to TRDD3. The CDR3 is 21 amino acids. Losses at the gene ends were 4 bases for V and 0 bases for J; bases not matched to a gene: 23. The germline V gene has CDR1 TSWWSYY and CDR2 QGS. CDR3 sequence reads: CALGAPIISRTGVLYTDKLIF. CDR3 coding DNA: TGTGCTCTTGGGGCGCCGATAATTTCAAGAACTGGGGTCCTCTACACCGATAAACTCATCTTT.

By share, this clone counts as medium-sized. The chain employs TRDV2 and TRDJ3, with a possible D match to TRDD3 (5 bases). The CDR3 consists of 19 residues. Trimming cost V 0 bases and J 0 bases, with 14 bases left between them. Germline-derived CDR1 and CDR2 are GEAIGNYY and EKD. CDR3 residues: CACDTVGTESSWDTRQMFF. The DNA of the CDR3 is TGTGCCTGTGACACCGTGGGGACCGAGAGCTCCTGGGACACCCGACAGATGTTTTTC.

A remark on this clone: A much bigger clone sits one base away, suggesting this may be a read error. At the DNA level, this CDR3 is encoded by other sequences in the same sample as well. CDR3 in amino acids: CALGDNPRPSQKLGDPYTDKLIF. The CDR3 DNA reads TGTGCTCTTGGGGATAATCCCAGGCCTTCCCAAAAGCTAGGGGACCCGTACACCGATAAACTCATCTTT. The rearrangement joins TRDV1 to TRDJ1; D might be TRDD2 (6 bases). The CDR3 contains 23 residues. V was cut by 3 bases and J by 0 bases, with 35 bases left in between. The germline gives CDR1 TSWWSYY, CDR2 QGS.

The rearrangement links TRDV2 to TRDJ3; 11 bases line up with TRDD3. The CDR3 loop spans 18 amino acids. Germline values: CDR1 GEAIGNYY, CDR2 EKD. V lost 3 bases and J lost 3; bases outside the gene matches: 6. The CDR3 DNA reads as TGTGCCTGTGACCATGGGGGATACGCCGGCTGGGACACCCGACAGATGTTTTTC. Translated: CACDHGGYAGWDTRQMFF.

Only a few counts were recorded for this clone. V usage is TRDV1 and J usage is TRDJ1, with TRDD3 identical over 8 bases. The CDR3 covers 24 residues. From germline, CDR1 is TSWWSYY and CDR2 QGS. Trimming removed 1 base from V and 3 bases from J; junction bases left unmatched: 31. The CDR3 nucleotides are TGTGCTCTTGGGGAACGGAGGAGGCGGGGCACCCGTACTGGGGGCCCCCTTTTCTCCGATAAACTCATCTTT. This sequence encodes CALGERRRRGTRTGGPLFSDKLIF.

This clone turned up a few times. Being one base from a much bigger clone, this may be a read error. This chain joins TRDV2 and TRDJ1; D not certain. CDR3 length equals 22 residues. CDR1 is GEAIGNYY, CDR2 EKD, per germline. Trimming cost V 5 bases and J 3 bases, with 39 bases left between them. This CDR3 is CACVHNVPTHNVAYSYADKLIF. CDR3 sequence (DNA): TGTGCCTGTGTCCACAACGTCCCAACTCATAACGTGGCGTACTCGTACGCCGATAAACTCATCTTT.

This clone counts as medium-sized. The genes are TRDV2 and TRDJ3, with no clear D. The ends were cut back, 2 bases at V and 0 bases at J, with 16 bases in the middle. The CDR3 runs 19 residues. Per the germline V gene, CDR1 is GEAIGNYY and CDR2 is EKD. The CDR3 region has the DNA TGTGCCTGTGACAGAAGGTGGCGGTGGAGCTCCTGGGACACCCGACAGATGTTTTTC. Translated: CACDRRWRWSSWDTRQMFF.

Concerning this clone: A much larger clone differs by one base, so this may be a read error. Other nucleotide sequences in the sample specify the same CDR3. V usage is TRDV2 and J usage is TRDJ3; weak D call: TRDD3 (5 bases). Germline CDR1 reads GEAIGNYY; CDR2 reads EKD. CDR3 size: 19 residues. The CDR3 bases are TGTGCCTGTGACACCGTTTTTCCGACTCGATCCTGGGACACCCGTCAGATGTTTTTC. It encodes CACDTVFPTRSWDTRQMFF.

This clone was detected a few times. The chain carries TRDV1 and TRDJ1, with TRDD3 matching 12 bases. After removal of 2 bases from V and 0 bases from J, the junction contained 10 bases not matched to a gene. The CDR3 is made up of 19 amino acids. Germline V gene data show CDR1 as TSWWSYY and CDR2 as QGS. This CDR3 reads CALGESFYWGIPYTDKLIF. The DNA of the CDR3 is TGTGCTCTTGGGGAATCTTTTTACTGGGGGATACCCTACACCGATAAACTCATCTTT.

The V and J genes are TRDV1 and TRDJ1, with TRDD3 identical over 13 bases. V lost 0 bases and J lost 0; bases outside the gene matches: 7. Germline V gene data show CDR1 as TSWWSYY and CDR2 as QGS. The CDR3 runs to 19 residues. The CDR3 DNA is TGTGCTCTTGGGGAACTTGAACTGGGGGATACGCGGTACACCGATAAACTCATCTTT. It encodes CALGELELGDTRYTDKLIF.

To note about this clone: TCRdb's protein for this DNA is that of a much larger clone and differs from the translation at residue 5, likely a read error; the protein shown is the DNA translation. The rearrangement uses TRDV2 and TRDJ2, with TRDD3 identical over 9 bases. With 3 bases clipped from V and 5 bases from J, the junction kept 3 bases outside the gene matches. This CDR3 has 14 amino acids. CDR1 is GEAIGNYY, CDR2 EKD, per germline. The CDR3 sequence is CACDRLGDTAQLFF. Here the CDR3 DNA reads TGTGCCTGTGACCGTCTGGGGGATACAGCACAACTCTTCTTT.

Worth noting for this clone: At the DNA level, this CDR3 is encoded by other sequences in the same sample as well. The chain links TRDV1 to TRDJ1, with 12 positions matching TRDD3. The CDR3 loop spans 23 amino acids. The junction had 23 bases not matched to a gene; V was cut back by 3 bases and J by 0 bases. In germline, CDR1 is TSWWSYY, CDR2 QGS. The CDR3 DNA is TGTGCTCTTGGGGATAACACTACGGGCGGGTACTGGGGGATACACAAGTACACCGATAAACTCATCTTT. Protein: CALGDNTTGGYWGIHKYTDKLIF.

In DNA, the CDR3 is TGTGCTCTTGGGGAATGGGCCTTCTTCTCCCGTACTGGGGGATACGGCACCGATAAACTCATCTTT. Amino acids: CALGEWAFFSRTGGYGTDKLIF. The V call is TRDV1, the J call TRDJ1; 13 bases match TRDD3. The CDR3 covers 22 residues. Germline V lookup: CDR1 TSWWSYY, CDR2 QGS. The V gene end was trimmed by 2 bases and the J gene end by 1 base; junction bases not matched to a gene: 19.

V gene TRDV1 combines with J gene TRDJ1, with D maybe TRDD3 (6 bases). V was pared by 0 bases and J by 6 bases, with 17 bases between. The CDR3 is 16 amino acids. CDR1 TSWWSYY and CDR2 QGS come from the germline V gene. The CDR3 region is CALGELEVLGPHKLIF. In DNA, the CDR3 is TGTGCTCTTGGGGAACTCGAGGTACTGGGCCCGCATAAACTCATCTTT.

This clone has a handful of counts. The CDR3 reads CALGELTPSYGVEQGDTGTDKLIF. The CDR3, as DNA: TGTGCTCTTGGGGAACTAACCCCGTCCTACGGCGTTGAGCAGGGGGATACAGGCACCGATAAACTCATCTTT. This sequence joins TRDV1 and TRDJ1, with 9 bases aligning to TRDD3. The V gene end was trimmed by 0 bases and the J gene end by 1 base; junction bases not matched to a gene: 27. Germline-derived CDR1 and CDR2 are TSWWSYY and QGS. The CDR3 covers 24 residues.

In the case of this clone: With a far larger clone one base away, a read error is the likely cause. This chain uses TRDV2 with TRDJ3; 11 positions agree with TRDD3. This CDR3 has 18 amino acids. The V gene's germline CDR1 is GEAIGNYY and CDR2 EKD. Here the CDR3 DNA reads TGTGCCCGTGACTCGATACTGGGGGATACCTGGGACACCCGACAGATGTTTTTC. It codes for CARDSILGDTWDTRQMFF.

This clone was counted many times. The chain links TRDV1 to TRDJ1, with no clear D. The CDR3 consists of 15 residues. CDR1 is TSWWSYY and CDR2 is QGS in the germline V gene. The V end was cut by 0 bases, the J end by 4 bases, with 12 bases between. The CDR3 region is CALGELVLPYDKLIF. The CDR3 bases are TGTGCTCTTGGGGAACTAGTCCTGCCCTACGATAAACTCATCTTT.

This sequence joins TRDV1 and TRDJ1; TRDD3 agrees at 13 bases. The CDR3 consists of 19 residues. The germline gives CDR1 TSWWSYY, CDR2 QGS. V lost 1 base to trimming and J lost 2 bases; unmatched junction nucleotides: 10. CDR3 residues: CALGEHRTGGYAYTDKLIF. The CDR3 region has the DNA TGTGCTCTTGGGGAACACAGGACTGGGGGATACGCGTATACCGATAAACTCATCTTT.

A remark on this clone: Possible read error: a much larger clone is one base away. The CDR3, as DNA: TGTGCCTGTGACACCGGTGGAGGTAGGGGATACCCCAGAATCCTACACACCGATAAACTCATCTTT. It is translated as CACDTGGGRGYPRILHTDKLIF. This chain uses TRDV2 with TRDJ1; TRDD3 matches at 8 bases. The V gene end was trimmed by 0 bases and the J gene end by 0 bases; junction bases not matched to a gene: 23. Germline CDR1 reads GEAIGNYY; CDR2 reads EKD. This CDR3 contains 22 residues.

This clone has only a few counts. The chain links TRDV1 to TRDJ1; 9 nucleotides match TRDD2. Germline assignment: CDR1 TSWWSYY and CDR2 QGS. V shed 4 bases and J 7 bases; nucleotides not matched to a gene: 25. This CDR3 spans 20 amino acids. The CDR3 DNA reads TGTGCTCTTGGGGGGACGGCCTTCCTACAAGGCTGGGGGGTTTCGTCTAAACTCATCTTT. Translation: CALGGTAFLQGWGVSSKLIF.

By share, this clone counts as medium-sized. V gene TRDV1 combines with J gene TRDJ1; 13 bases match TRDD3. Germline V gives CDR1 TSWWSYY, CDR2 QGS. The CDR3 is 23 amino acids. J lost 0 bases, V lost 3 bases, and 22 bases had no gene match. CDR3: CALGEVLYGRSTGGYGDTDKLIF. The CDR3 nucleotides are TGTGCTCTTGGGGAGGTACTCTATGGGCGGTCTACTGGGGGATACGGTGACACCGATAAACTCATCTTT.

This clone is labeled medium-sized. The chain uses TRDV1 and TRDJ1, with D possibly matching TRDD3 (9 bases). Germline assignment: CDR1 TSWWSYY and CDR2 QGS. This CDR3 has 18 residues. V lost 1 base to trimming and J lost 0 bases, with 18 bases between them. The CDR3 spells CALGEPSYWGKYTDKLIF. CDR3 DNA: TGTGCTCTTGGGGAACCTTCCTACTGGGGGAAGTACACCGATAAACTCATCTTT.

The genes are TRDV3 and TRDJ1; 9 bases align to TRDD3. V shed 1 base, J shed 5 bases, and the junction held 32 bases outside the gene matches. Germline CDR1 TVYSNPD, CDR2 GDNSRS (reference sequence). This CDR3 has 22 residues. CDR3 DNA sequence: TGTGCCTTTACCGCCTGCTTCCTAAAGTACTGGGGGACCACCCAACGCCGAGATAAACTCATCTTT. It codes for CAFTACFLKYWGTTQRRDKLIF.

The chain employs TRDV1 and TRDJ1; TRDD3 aligns across 12 bases. CDR3 length equals 26 residues. V shed 2 bases and J 6 bases; nucleotides not matched to a gene: 37. From germline, CDR1 is TSWWSYY and CDR2 QGS. The CDR3 here is CALGESAPFCGEYWGILPQRAYKLIF. CDR3 DNA: TGTGCTCTTGGGGAATCGGCCCCTTTTTGTGGAGAGTACTGGGGGATACTTCCCCAGAGGGCATATAAACTCATCTTT.

For this clone: This likely reflects a read error, since a far larger clone is one base away. The chain employs TRDV2 and TRDJ3, with D tentatively TRDD3 (5 bases). V was cut by 1 base and J by 5 bases, with 5 bases left in between. Germline CDR1 GEAIGNYY, CDR2 EKD. CDR3 length equals 14 residues. The CDR3 nucleotides read TGTGCCTGTGACACACTGGGGGACACCCGACAGATGTTTTTC. Its translation is CACDTLGDTRQMFF.

With respect to this clone: A much larger clone lies one base from this, so it may be a read error. The V gene is TRDV2, the J gene TRDJ3, with 7 bases fitting TRDD3. CDR3 size: 19 residues. Germline V gives CDR1 GEAIGNYY, CDR2 EKD. V was pared by 3 bases and J by 1 base, with 11 bases of the junction left unmatched. CDR3 sequence reads: CACDPTGDSPSWDTRQMFF. As DNA, the CDR3 is TGTGCCTGTGACCCTACTGGGGACTCTCCTTCCTGGGACACCCGACAGATGTTTTTC.

To note about this clone: A far larger clone is one base from this, pointing to a likely read error. Other nucleotide sequences in the sample specify the same CDR3. The chain has TRDV2 and TRDJ3; 12 bases agree with TRDD3. Germline V gives CDR1 GEAIGNYY, CDR2 EKD. The CDR3 length is 17 residues. This CDR3 reads CACDVLGDTWDTRQMFF. The CDR3 DNA sequence: TGTGCCTGTGACGTACTGGGGGATACCTGGGACACCAGACAGATGTTTTTC.